This T cell receptor beta chain came from a study of cytomegalovirus exposure and HLA in healthy donors. Vbeta (60) and Jbeta (13) primers were used in the PCR. TCRdb keeps only in-frame clones here, not all; method: immunoSEQ multiplex PCR. Among 200,000 to 250,000 clones listed, approximately 87% were seen once. As to this clone: Its antigen remains unidentified.

Study-level results: Researchers reported in a later analysis that common viral pathogens appeared linked to several top clusters.

The clonotype comes from a human donor in good health. Input material: PBMCs.

CDR3 nucleotide sequence: TGTGCCAGCAGCCAGGCTACCGGGACAGGGGCCAAAAACATTCAGTACTTC. This sequence encodes CASSQATGTGAKNIQYF. This chain connects TRBV4-2 to TRBJ2-4; 9 positions match TRBD1. V gave up 3 bases and J gave up 1 base; unmatched junction bases: 7. CDR1 and CDR2 (germline): LGHNA, YNFKEQ. This CDR3 has 17 amino acids.